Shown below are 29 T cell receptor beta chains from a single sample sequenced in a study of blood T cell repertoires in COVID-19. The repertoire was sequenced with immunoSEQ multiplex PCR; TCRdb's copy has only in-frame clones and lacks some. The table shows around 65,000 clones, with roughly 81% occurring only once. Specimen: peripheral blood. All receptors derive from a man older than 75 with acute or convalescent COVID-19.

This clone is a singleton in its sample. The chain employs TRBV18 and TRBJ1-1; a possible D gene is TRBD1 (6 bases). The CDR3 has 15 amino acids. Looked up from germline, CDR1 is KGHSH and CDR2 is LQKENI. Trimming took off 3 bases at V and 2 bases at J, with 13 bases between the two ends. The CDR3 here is CASSPGQPPNTEAFF. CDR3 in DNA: TGTGCCAGCTCACCCGGACAGCCGCCTAACACTGAAGCTTTCTTT.

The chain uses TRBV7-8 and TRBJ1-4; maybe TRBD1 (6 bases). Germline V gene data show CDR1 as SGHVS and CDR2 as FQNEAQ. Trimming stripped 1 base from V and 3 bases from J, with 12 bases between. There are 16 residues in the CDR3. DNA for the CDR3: TGTGCCAGCAGCTTAGGAAACGGACAGCCTAATGAAAAACTGTTTTTT. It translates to CASSLGNGQPNEKLFF.

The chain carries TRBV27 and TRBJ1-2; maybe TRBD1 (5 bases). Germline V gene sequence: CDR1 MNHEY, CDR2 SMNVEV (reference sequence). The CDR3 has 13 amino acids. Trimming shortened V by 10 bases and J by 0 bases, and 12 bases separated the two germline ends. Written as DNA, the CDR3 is TGTGCCACCAGGGACGGGACTAACTATGGCTACACCTTC. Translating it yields CATRDGTNYGYTF.

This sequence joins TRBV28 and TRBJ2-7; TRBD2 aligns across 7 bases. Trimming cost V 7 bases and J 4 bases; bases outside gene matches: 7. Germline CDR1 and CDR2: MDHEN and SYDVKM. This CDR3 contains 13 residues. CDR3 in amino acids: CASTLGGEYEQYF. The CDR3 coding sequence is TGTGCCAGCACCTTGGGGGGGGAATACGAGCAGTACTTC. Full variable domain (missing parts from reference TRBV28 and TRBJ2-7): DVKVTQSSRYLVKRTGEKVFLECVQDMDHENMFWYRQDPGLGLRLIYFSYDVKMKEKGDIPEGYSVSREKKERFSLILESASTNQTSMYLCASTLGGEYEQYFGPGTRLTVT.

Here the CDR3 DNA reads TGTGCCAGCAGCCCAAACCACGGGACTGAAGCTTTCTTT. The encoded protein is CASSPNHGTEAFF. The chain is built from TRBV9 and TRBJ1-1; D ambiguous. V was cut by 4 bases and J by 5 bases, with 12 bases left in between. This CDR3 contains 13 residues. The germline gives CDR1 SGDLS, CDR2 YYNGEE.

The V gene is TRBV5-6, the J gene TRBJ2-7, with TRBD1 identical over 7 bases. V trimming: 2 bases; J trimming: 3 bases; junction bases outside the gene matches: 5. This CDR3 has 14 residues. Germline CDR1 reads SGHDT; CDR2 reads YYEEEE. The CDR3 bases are TGTGCCAGCAGCTTTGTAGACAGGGACTACGAGCAGTACTTC. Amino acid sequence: CASSFVDRDYEQYF.

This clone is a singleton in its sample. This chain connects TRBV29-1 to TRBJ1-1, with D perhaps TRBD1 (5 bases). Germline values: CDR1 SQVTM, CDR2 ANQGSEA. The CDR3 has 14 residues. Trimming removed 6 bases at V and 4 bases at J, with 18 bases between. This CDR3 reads CSVAVGGRGTEAFF. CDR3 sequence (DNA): TGCAGCGTGGCCGTGGGTGGGAGGGGCACTGAAGCTTTCTTT.

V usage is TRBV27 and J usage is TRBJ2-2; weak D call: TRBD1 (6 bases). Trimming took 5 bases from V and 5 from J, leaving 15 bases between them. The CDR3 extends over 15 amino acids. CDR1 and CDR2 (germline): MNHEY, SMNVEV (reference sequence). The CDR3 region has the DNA TGTGCCAGCAGTCCCGGTAGGGGGATGACCGGGGAGCTGTTTTTT. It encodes CASSPGRGMTGELFF.

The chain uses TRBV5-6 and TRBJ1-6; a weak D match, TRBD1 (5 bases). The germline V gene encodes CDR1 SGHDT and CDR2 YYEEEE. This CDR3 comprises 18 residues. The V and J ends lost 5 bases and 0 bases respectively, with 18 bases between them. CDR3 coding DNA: TGTGCCAGCAGTTCGAAAACGGACACGAGCTCCTATAATTCACCCCTCCACTTT. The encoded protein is CASSSKTDTSSYNSPLHF.

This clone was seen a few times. In DNA form, the CDR3 reads TGTGCCAGCCGCCGGGATCGGAACACTGAAGCTTTCTTT. This sequence encodes CASRRDRNTEAFF. The chain combines TRBV2 with TRBJ1-1, with D unresolved. The CDR3 is made up of 13 amino acids. V was clipped by 8 bases and J by 1 base, with 11 bases between them. From germline, CDR1 is SNHLY and CDR2 FYNNEI.

CDR3 bases: TGTGCCTGGGGCAGCTCTGGAAACACCATATATTTT. It encodes CAWGSSGNTIYF. V and J are TRBV30 and TRBJ1-3; D remains ambiguous. The CDR3 is 12 amino acids. Germline CDR1 is GTSNPN and CDR2 is SVGIG (reference sequence). Between the trimmed V and J ends, which lost 5 bases and 0 bases, there was a span of 5 bases. The whole variable domain, remainder taken from reference TRBV30 and TRBJ1-3, is SQTIHQWPATLVQPVGSPLSLECTVEGTSNPNLYWYRQAAGRGLQLLFYSVGIGQISSEVPQNLSASRPQDRQFILSSKKLLLSDSGFYLCAWGSSGNTIYFGEGSWLTVV.

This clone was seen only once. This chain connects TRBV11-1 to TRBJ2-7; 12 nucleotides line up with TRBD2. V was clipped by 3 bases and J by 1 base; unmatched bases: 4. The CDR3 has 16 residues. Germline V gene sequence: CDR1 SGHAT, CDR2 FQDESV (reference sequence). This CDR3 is CASSFRLAGESYEQYF. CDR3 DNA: TGTGCCAGCAGCTTTAGACTAGCGGGAGAGTCCTACGAGCAGTACTTC.

The CDR3 loop reads CASSQVGSGPSSYEQYF. CDR3 nucleotides: TGTGCCAGCAGCCAAGTTGGTAGCGGCCCAAGCTCCTACGAGCAGTACTTC. The chain is built from TRBV3-1 (or the pseudogene TRBV3-2) and TRBJ2-7, with D tentatively TRBD2 (6 bases). Germline V gives CDR1 LGHDT, CDR2 YNNKEL (reference sequence). This CDR3 comprises 17 residues. The germline V and J ends were trimmed by 1 base and 0 bases, with 16 bases remaining between them.

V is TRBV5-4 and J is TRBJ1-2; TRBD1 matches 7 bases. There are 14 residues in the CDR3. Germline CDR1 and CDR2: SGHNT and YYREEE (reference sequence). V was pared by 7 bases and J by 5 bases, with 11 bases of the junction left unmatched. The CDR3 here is CASAPDRDIYGYTF. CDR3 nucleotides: TGTGCCAGCGCACCCGACAGGGATATATATGGCTACACCTTC.

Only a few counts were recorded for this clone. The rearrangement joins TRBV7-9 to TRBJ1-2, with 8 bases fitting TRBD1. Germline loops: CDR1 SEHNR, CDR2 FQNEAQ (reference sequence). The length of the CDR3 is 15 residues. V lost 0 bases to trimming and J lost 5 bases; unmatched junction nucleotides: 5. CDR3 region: CASSLAPGQEYGYTF. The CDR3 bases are TGTGCCAGCAGCTTAGCCCCGGGACAGGAGTATGGCTACACCTTC.

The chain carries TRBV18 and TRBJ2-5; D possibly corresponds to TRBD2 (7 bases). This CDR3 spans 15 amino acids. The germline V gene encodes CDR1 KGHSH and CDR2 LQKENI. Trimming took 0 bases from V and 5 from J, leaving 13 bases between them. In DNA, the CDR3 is TGTGCCAGCTCACCACCGGGGGGGCCCGCTGAGACCCAGTACTTC. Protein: CASSPPGGPAETQYF. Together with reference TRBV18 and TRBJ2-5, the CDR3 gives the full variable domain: NAGVMQNPRHLVRRRGQEARLRCSPMKGHSHVYWYRQLPEEGLKFMVYLQKENIIDESGMPKERFSAEFPKEGPSILRIQQVVRGDSAAYFCASSPPGGPAETQYFGPGTRLLVL.

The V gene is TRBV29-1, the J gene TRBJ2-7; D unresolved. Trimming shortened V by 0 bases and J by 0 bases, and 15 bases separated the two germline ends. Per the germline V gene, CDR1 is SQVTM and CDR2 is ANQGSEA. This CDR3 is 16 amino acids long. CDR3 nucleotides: TGCAGCGTTGAAGAAATAGGCGGCTCGACCTCCTACGAGCAGTACTTC. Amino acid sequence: CSVEEIGGSTSYEQYF.

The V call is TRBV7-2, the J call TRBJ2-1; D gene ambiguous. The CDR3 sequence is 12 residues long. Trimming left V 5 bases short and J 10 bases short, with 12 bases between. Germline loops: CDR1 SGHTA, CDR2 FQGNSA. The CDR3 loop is CASSPPVPEQFF. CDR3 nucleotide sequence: TGTGCCAGCAGCCCCCCGGTCCCCGAGCAGTTCTTC.

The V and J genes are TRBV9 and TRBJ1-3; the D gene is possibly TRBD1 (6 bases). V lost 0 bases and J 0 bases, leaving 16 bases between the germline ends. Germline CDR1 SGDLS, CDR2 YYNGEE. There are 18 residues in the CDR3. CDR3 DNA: TGTGCCAGCAGCGTAGCTACGGGGGGCTACAGCTCTGGAAACACCATATATTTT. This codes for CASSVATGGYSSGNTIYF. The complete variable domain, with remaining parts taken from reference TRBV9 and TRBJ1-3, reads DSGVTQTPKHLITATGQRVTLRCSPRSGDLSVYWYQQSLDQGLQFLIQYYNGEERAKGNILERFSAQQFPDLHSELNLSSLELGDSALYFCASSVATGGYSSGNTIYFGEGSWLTVV.

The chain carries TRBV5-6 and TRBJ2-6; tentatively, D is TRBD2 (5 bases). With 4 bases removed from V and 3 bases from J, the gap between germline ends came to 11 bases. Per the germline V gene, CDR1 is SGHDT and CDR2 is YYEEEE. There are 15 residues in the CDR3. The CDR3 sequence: CASSVTSGGANVLTF. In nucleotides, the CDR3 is TGTGCCAGCAGCGTCACTAGTGGTGGGGCCAACGTCCTGACTTTC.

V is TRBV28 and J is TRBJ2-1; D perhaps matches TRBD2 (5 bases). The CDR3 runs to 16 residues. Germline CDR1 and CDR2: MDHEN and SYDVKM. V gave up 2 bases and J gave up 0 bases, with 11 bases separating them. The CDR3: CASSLVGGHSYNEQFF. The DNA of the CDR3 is TGTGCCAGCAGTTTAGTTGGCGGGCACTCCTACAATGAGCAGTTCTTC.

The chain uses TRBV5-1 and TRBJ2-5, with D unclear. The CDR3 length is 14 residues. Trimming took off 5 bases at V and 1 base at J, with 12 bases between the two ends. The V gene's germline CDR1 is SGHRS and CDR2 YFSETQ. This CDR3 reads CASSWSDGQETQYF. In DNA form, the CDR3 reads TGCGCCAGCAGTTGGAGCGACGGCCAAGAGACCCAGTACTTC.

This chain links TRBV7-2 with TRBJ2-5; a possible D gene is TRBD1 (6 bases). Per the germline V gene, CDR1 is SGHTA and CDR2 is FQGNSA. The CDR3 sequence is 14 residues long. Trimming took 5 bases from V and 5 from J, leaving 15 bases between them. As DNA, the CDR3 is TGTGCCAGCAGCCCCGAACAGGGATTTGAGACCCAGTACTTC. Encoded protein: CASSPEQGFETQYF.

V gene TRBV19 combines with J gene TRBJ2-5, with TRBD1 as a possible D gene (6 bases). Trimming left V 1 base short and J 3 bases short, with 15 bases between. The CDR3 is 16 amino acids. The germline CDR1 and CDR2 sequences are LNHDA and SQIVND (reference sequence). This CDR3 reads CASSIGGRRGKETQYF. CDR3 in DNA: TGTGCCAGTAGTATAGGGGGGCGCCGGGGTAAAGAGACCCAGTACTTC. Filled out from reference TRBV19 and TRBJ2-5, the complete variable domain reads DGGITQSPKYLFRKEGQNVTLSCEQNLNHDAMYWYRQDPGQGLRLIYYSQIVNDFQKGDIAEGYSVSREKKESFPLTVTSAQKNPTAFYLCASSIGGRRGKETQYFGPGTRLLVL.

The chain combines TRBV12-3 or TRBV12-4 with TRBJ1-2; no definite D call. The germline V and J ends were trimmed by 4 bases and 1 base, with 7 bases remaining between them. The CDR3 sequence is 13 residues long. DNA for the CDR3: TGTGCCAGCAGTTCCCACAATAACTATGGCTACACCTTC. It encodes CASSSHNNYGYTF.

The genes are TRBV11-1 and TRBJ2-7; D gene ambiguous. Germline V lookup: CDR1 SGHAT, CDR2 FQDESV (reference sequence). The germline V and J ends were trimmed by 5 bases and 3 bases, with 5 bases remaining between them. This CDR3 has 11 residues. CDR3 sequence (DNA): TGTGCCAGCAGCCTAAACTACGAGCAGTACTTC. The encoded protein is CASSLNYEQYF.

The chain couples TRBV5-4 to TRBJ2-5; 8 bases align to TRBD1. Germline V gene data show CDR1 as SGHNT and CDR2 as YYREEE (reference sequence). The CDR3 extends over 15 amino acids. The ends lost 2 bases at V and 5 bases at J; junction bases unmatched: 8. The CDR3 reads CASSFAFTGGETQYF. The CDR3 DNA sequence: TGTGCCAGCAGCTTCGCATTTACAGGGGGGGAGACCCAGTACTTC. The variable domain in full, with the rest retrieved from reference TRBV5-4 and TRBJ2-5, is ETGVTQSPTHLIKTRGQQVTLRCSSQSGHNTVSWYQQALGQGPQFIFQYYREEENGRGNFPPRFSGLQFPNYSSELNVNALELDDSALYLCASSFAFTGGETQYFGPGTRLLVL.

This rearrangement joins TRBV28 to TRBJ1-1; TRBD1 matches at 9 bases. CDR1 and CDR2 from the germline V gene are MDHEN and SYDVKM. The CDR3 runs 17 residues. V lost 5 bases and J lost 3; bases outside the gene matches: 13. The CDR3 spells CASSPLGTGKEYTEAFF. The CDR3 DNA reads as TGTGCCAGCAGTCCGTTAGGGACAGGGAAGGAGTACACTGAAGCTTTCTTT.

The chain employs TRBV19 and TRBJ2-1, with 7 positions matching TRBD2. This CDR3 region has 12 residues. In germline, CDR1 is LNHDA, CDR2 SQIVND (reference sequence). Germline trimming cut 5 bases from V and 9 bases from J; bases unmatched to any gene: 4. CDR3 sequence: CASSLSGIEQFF. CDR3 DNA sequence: TGTGCCAGTAGTCTAAGCGGGATTGAGCAGTTCTTC.